The 25 T cell receptor beta chains listed next were all sequenced from one sample in a study of blood T cells in healthy people across ages. Sample-barcoded 5' priming and a J-beta primer mix drove a second PCR of about 7 to 12 cycles. TCRdb processed the 5' RACE reads anew with MiXCR; each CDR3 protein has one entry. The sample lists some 860,000 distinct CDR3 sequences, about 61% occurring once. Sequenced input: blood. These receptors were obtained from a middle-aged man in good health.

V gene TRBV3-1 combines with J gene TRBJ1-5; TRBD1 matches at 7 bases. With V trimmed by 6 bases and J by 7 bases, 9 bases remained unmatched. The CDR3 length is 14 residues. Germline loops: CDR1 LGHDT, CDR2 YNNKEL (reference sequence). This CDR3 reads CASRQQGLGQPQHF. DNA of the CDR3: TGTGCCAGCAGACAACAGGGGTTGGGGCAGCCCCAGCATTTT.

V and J are TRBV28 and TRBJ2-5; possibly TRBD2 for D (5 bases). V was shortened by 3 bases and J by 2 bases, with 19 bases between the two germline ends. Germline V gene data show CDR1 as MDHEN and CDR2 as SYDVKM. The length of the CDR3 is 17 residues. Here the CDR3 reads CASSFGLGVGLQETQYF. The CDR3 DNA reads TGTGCCAGCAGTTTCGGGCTCGGCGTAGGACTTCAAGAGACCCAGTACTTC.

The table lists this clonotype with many counts. V usage is TRBV15 and J usage is TRBJ2-5; 8 bases are shared with TRBD2. Trimming took 0 bases from V and 1 from J; bases not matched to a gene: 4. This CDR3 spans 16 amino acids. CDR1 is LNHNV and CDR2 is YYDKDF in the germline V gene (reference sequence). CDR3 DNA sequence: TGTGCCACCAGCAGAGAGATTACTAGCGGCCAAGAGACCCAGTACTTC. This gives the protein CATSREITSGQETQYF.

The rearrangement links TRBV10-3 to TRBJ2-2, with 9 bases lining up with TRBD1. Germline CDR1 reads ENHRY; CDR2 reads SYGVKD. J gave up 5 bases and V 5 bases, and 3 bases lay outside the gene matches. This CDR3 is built from 14 residues. CDR3 DNA sequence: TGTGCCATCAGTTTGGGACAGGGTACCGGGGAGCTGTTTTTT. Protein product: CAISLGQGTGELFF.

This chain uses TRBV5-5 with TRBJ2-7, with D possibly called TRBD1 or TRBD2 (5 bases each). V was cut by 3 bases and J by 1 base, with 14 bases left in between. Germline V lookup: CDR1 SGHKS, CDR2 YYEKEE (reference sequence). The CDR3 runs to 15 residues. The CDR3, as DNA: TGTGCCAGCAGCTGGGACGCCGGGAAATCCTACGAGCAGTACTTC. Its translation is CASSWDAGKSYEQYF.

This rearrangement joins TRBV12-3 or TRBV12-4 to TRBJ1-5; weak D call: TRBD1 (5 bases). V was clipped by 6 bases and J by 11 bases, with 14 bases between them. This CDR3 has 12 amino acids. CDR3 in DNA: TGTGCCAGCAGCCGGGGGATGGGGTCCCAGCATTTT. It specifies CASSRGMGSQHF.

The rearrangement uses TRBV12-3 or TRBV12-4 and TRBJ1-2; 9 nucleotides line up with TRBD1. J gave up 4 bases and V 6 bases, and 6 bases lay outside the gene matches. The CDR3 sequence is 14 residues long. CDR3 residues: CASRPTGGGYGYTF. The DNA of the CDR3 is TGTGCCAGCAGACCAACAGGGGGCGGCTATGGCTACACCTTC.

In this sample, this clonotype turned up a few times. This rearrangement joins TRBV7-9 to TRBJ2-3; no clear D. The V gene lost 0 bases and the J gene lost 2 bases, with 12 bases spanning the gap. Germline CDR1 and CDR2: SEHNR and FQNEAQ (reference sequence). The CDR3 is 16 residues long. CDR3 sequence (DNA): TGTGCCAGCAGCTTAGCTCCCTTACGGACCACAGATACGCAGTATTTT. It is translated as CASSLAPLRTTDTQYF.

V and J are TRBV10-3 and TRBJ2-3, with D perhaps TRBD2 (5 bases). There are 13 residues in the CDR3. CDR1 and CDR2 from the germline V gene are ENHRY and SYGVKD. Between the trimmed V and J ends, which lost 2 bases and 6 bases, there was a span of 9 bases. This CDR3 is CAISEAAGDTQYF. Written as DNA, the CDR3 is TGTGCCATCAGTGAGGCTGCGGGCGATACGCAGTATTTT.

V is TRBV20-1 and J is TRBJ2-1, with TRBD2 matching 11 bases. CDR1 DFQATT and CDR2 SNEGSKA come from the germline V gene (reference sequence). V lost 4 bases, J lost 15 bases, and 14 bases stayed unmatched. The CDR3 is 14 amino acids. Here the CDR3 reads CSATWTSGSGPRFF. In nucleotides, the CDR3 is TGCAGTGCTACCTGGACTAGCGGGTCGGGGCCCAGGTTCTTC.

V is TRBV11-1 and J is TRBJ2-5, with 8 bases aligning to TRBD1. The DNA end lines up better with TRBJ2-7; the J call may be wrong. Per germline, CDR1 SGHAT and CDR2 FQDESV (reference sequence). The CDR3 spans 15 residues. CDR3 in DNA: TGTGCCAGCAGCTTAGGCTTCGACAGGGGCTACGAGCAGTACTTC. Protein sequence: CASSLGFDRGYEQYF.

This clonotype was seen only a few times. The chain joins TRBV12-3 or TRBV12-4 to TRBJ1-1; no definite D call. The CDR3 extends over 13 amino acids. With 6 bases removed from V and 9 bases from J, the gap between germline ends came to 17 bases. The CDR3: CASRGRRRPKAFF. The CDR3 coding sequence is TGTGCCAGCAGGGGAAGGAGACGGCCTAAAGCTTTCTTT.

This clonotype came up a few times. Being one base from a much bigger clone, this may be a read error. This chain links TRBV6-4 with TRBJ2-3; D is possibly TRBD1 (6 bases). Trimming pared 3 bases from V and 6 bases from J, leaving 13 bases between. CDR1 is MRHNA, CDR2 SNTAGT, per germline. The CDR3 is 14 amino acids. The CDR3 nucleotides read TGTGCCAGCAGTGAGGGGGCGGACTTTGATACGCAGTATTTT. As protein: CASSEGADFDTQYF.

V usage is TRBV28 and J usage is TRBJ1-3; the D gene is possibly TRBD1 (5 bases). The CDR3 is 15 residues long. Germline-derived CDR1 and CDR2 are MDHEN and SYDVKM. V was clipped by 3 bases and J by 0 bases, with 9 bases between them. This CDR3 is CASSFWGSSGNTIYF. CDR3 bases: TGTGCCAGCAGTTTTTGGGGCAGCTCTGGAAACACCATATATTTT.

The chain links TRBV3-1 to TRBJ2-7, with D uncertain. The DNA end favors TRBJ2-5, so the J call may be wrong. This CDR3 has 13 residues. Germline V gives CDR1 LGHDT, CDR2 YNNKEL (reference sequence). The CDR3 DNA is TGTGCCAGCAGCCCCTCAGTCGGTGAGACCCAGTACTTC. Translating it yields CASSPSVGETQYF.

V usage is TRBV11-2 and J usage is TRBJ2-5, with D maybe TRBD2 (6 bases). The CDR3 has 16 amino acids. The germline V gene encodes CDR1 SGHAT and CDR2 FQNNGV. Trimming took off 2 bases at V and 1 base at J, with 14 bases between the two ends. CDR3 bases: TGTGCCAGCAGCTTATTCGGGGGAGCTAGCCAAGAGACCCAGTACTTC. It yields the protein CASSLFGGASQETQYF.

This clonotype has just one count. The chain is built from TRBV5-1 and TRBJ2-7; D may correspond to TRBD1 or TRBD2 (5 bases each). Trimming took off 5 bases at V and 0 bases at J, with 12 bases between the two ends. Germline V gene lookup returns CDR1 SGHRS and CDR2 YFSETQ. This CDR3 is 14 amino acids long. The CDR3 nucleotides read TGCGCCAGCAGATCTCAGGGAGACTCCTACGAGCAGTACTTC. Amino acid sequence: CASRSQGDSYEQYF.

J is TRBJ1-2 and V is TRBV29-1, with D perhaps TRBD1 (5 bases). Germline CDR1 and CDR2: SQVTM and ANQGSEA. The CDR3 totals 12 residues. Trimming stripped 5 bases from V and 6 bases from J, with 13 bases between. The DNA of the CDR3 is TGCAGCGTTCTCGGGGGAGGGGATGGCTACACCTTC. Amino acids: CSVLGGGDGYTF. The full variable domain, in which reference TRBV29-1 and TRBJ1-2 provide the parts outside the CDR3, is SAVISQKPSRDICQRGTSLTIQCQVDSQVTMMFWYRQQPGQSLTLIATANQGSEATYESGFVIDKFPISRPNLTFSTLTVSNMSPEDSSIYLCSVLGGGDGYTFGSGTRLTVV.

Only a few counts were recorded for this clonotype. The chain carries TRBV24-1 and TRBJ2-5; TRBD2 aligns across 14 bases. Germline CDR1 and CDR2: KGHDR and SFDVKD. The V gene end was trimmed by 5 bases and the J gene end by 5 bases; junction bases not matched to a gene: 15. The CDR3 totals 19 residues. The chain's CDR3 is CATSVGRGLAGVTGETQYF. In DNA, the CDR3 is TGTGCCACCAGTGTTGGGCGGGGACTAGCGGGAGTCACCGGTGAGACCCAGTACTTC.

This clonotype was recorded only once. The chain has TRBV29-1 and TRBJ1-4, with TRBD1 matching 9 bases. The CDR3 totals 14 residues. CDR1 SQVTM and CDR2 ANQGSEA come from the germline V gene. After removal of 7 bases from V and 2 bases from J, the junction contained 5 bases not matched to a gene. CDR3 sequence (DNA): TGCAGCGCCAACGACAGGGGGACTAATGAAAAACTGTTTTTT. This codes for CSANDRGTNEKLFF. The whole variable domain, filled in from reference TRBV29-1 and TRBJ1-4, reads SAVISQKPSRDICQRGTSLTIQCQVDSQVTMMFWYRQQPGQSLTLIATANQGSEATYESGFVIDKFPISRPNLTFSTLTVSNMSPEDSSIYLCSANDRGTNEKLFFGSGTQLSVL.

V gene TRBV7-2 combines with J gene TRBJ2-5; D gene unclear. The assigned J gene may be wrong: the sequence end matches TRBJ2-7 better. Germline V gives CDR1 SGHTA, CDR2 FQGNSA. The CDR3 runs 14 residues. CDR3 bases: TGTGCCAGCAGCTTACTCAAGGGTCCCTACGAGCAGTACTTC. This translates into CASSLLKGPYEQYF.

The chain employs TRBV3-1 and TRBJ2-7, with TRBD2 matching 13 bases. The end of the DNA aligns better with TRBJ2-5, so the J call may be wrong. CDR3 length: 19 residues. CDR1 and CDR2 (germline): LGHDT, YNNKEL (reference sequence). The CDR3 nucleotides read TGTGCCAGCAGCCACAACCCGGGACTAGCGGGAAGAAAACGGGGGACCCAGTACTTC. Translating gives CASSHNPGLAGRKRGTQYF.

This clonotype occurred once. The chain carries TRBV11-3 and TRBJ2-5, with D perhaps TRBD1 (6 bases). The CDR3 totals 13 residues. Germline loops: CDR1 SGHNT, CDR2 YENEEA. The germline V and J ends were trimmed by 4 bases and 11 bases, with 17 bases remaining between them. In DNA, the CDR3 is TGTGCCAGCAGCTCGGACAGAATGTGGGAGCAGTACTTC. Protein product: CASSSDRMWEQYF.

The chain is built from TRBV2 and TRBJ2-6; maybe TRBD2 (6 bases). The CDR3 has 17 residues. V lost 6 bases, J lost 0 bases, and 15 bases lay in between. Germline-derived CDR1 and CDR2 are SNHLY and FYNNEI. The CDR3 is CASRRRGLGSGANVLTF. CDR3 coding DNA: TGTGCCAGCAGAAGGCGGGGTTTGGGCTCTGGGGCCAACGTCCTGACTTTC.

This rearrangement joins TRBV7-9 to TRBJ2-7, with 7 nucleotides matching TRBD1. Germline CDR1 reads SEHNR; CDR2 reads FQNEAQ (reference sequence). With V trimmed by 7 bases and J by 2 bases, 5 bases remained unmatched. The CDR3 consists of 13 residues. The CDR3 is CASTIQGPYEQYF. Here the CDR3 DNA reads TGTGCCAGCACCATACAGGGGCCCTACGAGCAGTACTTC.